These T cell receptor beta chains were read from a single sample in a study of lymphopenia after photon versus proton radiotherapy. Produced via immunoSEQ multiplex PCR; TCRdb's table is partial and in-frame only. The profile shows several thousand clones, 81% of them singletons. The sequenced sample was peripheral blood, obtained from a patient treated with photon-based radiotherapy. The receptors stem from a man under 40 with gastric cancer. Both conserved end residues are part of each CDR3. Each record gives: J gene, clone size, D gene, V gene, CDR3 protein, CDR3 DNA. A D gene is named only where the DNA matches it firmly. Expanded clones get a size class; other rows say once, few or many, or leave the size out.

TRBJ2-7 | . | . | TRBV4-1 | CASSQHPWRWDYEQYF | TGCGCCAGCAGCCAACATCCCTGGAGGTGGGACTACGAGCAGTACTTC
TRBJ2-3 | . | . | TRBV14 | CASSKGDTQYF | TGTGCCAGCAGCAAAGGAGATACGCAGTATTTT
TRBJ2-1 | . | . | TRBV19 | CASKVFGGSDGYNEQFF | TGTGCCAGTAAAGTGTTTGGAGGGAGTGATGGCTACAATGAGCAGTTCTTC
TRBJ2-1 | . | TRBD2 | TRBV5-8 | CASRIPSLAGVYNEQFF | TGTGCCAGCAGAATCCCTTCACTAGCGGGAGTTTATAATGAGCAGTTCTTC
TRBJ1-1 | . | . | TRBV4-2 | CASSQKGQANTEAFF | TGTGCCAGCAGCCAAAAGGGACAAGCGAACACTGAAGCTTTCTTT
TRBJ1-5 | medium-sized | TRBD1 | TRBV19 | CASSMGQGGVQPQHF | TGTGCCAGTAGTATGGGCCAGGGGGGGGTTCAGCCCCAGCATTTT
TRBJ2-1 | . | . | TRBV19 | CASSPLRPRGDEQFF | TGTGCCAGTAGTCCTCTCAGGCCGCGAGGCGATGAGCAGTTCTTC
TRBJ1-3 | . | . | TRBV5-1 | CASSITTGDSGNTIYF | TGCGCCAGCAGCATAACCACTGGGGACTCTGGAAACACCATATATTTT
TRBJ1-6 | . | . | TRBV2 | CASSGTYNSPLHF | TGTGCCAGCAGTGGCACATATAATTCACCCCTCCACTTT
TRBJ2-3 | . | . | TRBV9 | CASSVGSVGTDTQYF | TGTGCCAGCAGCGTAGGATCGGTCGGCACAGATACGCAGTATTTT
TRBJ1-5 | . | TRBD1 | TRBV5-8 | CASSLGGTGNQPQHF | TGTGCCAGCAGCTTGGGTGGGACAGGCAATCAGCCCCAGCATTTT
TRBJ1-4 | . | . | TRBV21-1 | CASSKRDRGGILGKLFF | TGTGCCAGCAGCAAACGGGACAGGGGCGGAATTTTGGGGAAACTGTTTTTT
TRBJ2-1 | . | . | TRBV19 | CASSRGLRDEHFF | TGTGCCAGTAGCAGGGGACTCCGGGACGAGCATTTCTTC
TRBJ2-3 | . | . | TRBV6-5 | CASSSSRDSTDTQYF | TGTGCCAGCAGTTCTTCCCGGGACAGCACAGATACGCAGTATTTT
TRBJ2-7 | few | TRBD2 | TRBV27 | CASTPLYQTSGAHEQYF | TGTGCCAGCACCCCTCTATACCAGACTAGCGGGGCCCACGAGCAGTACTTC
TRBJ2-2 | . | . | TRBV13 | CASSSSVVLMNTGELFF | TGTGCCAGCAGCTCCTCCGTCGTCCTAATGAACACCGGGGAGCTGTTTTTT
TRBJ1-1 | . | . | TRBV5-6 | CASSLVWTTNTEAFF | TGTGCCAGCAGCTTGGTCTGGACAACGAACACTGAAGCTTTCTTT
TRBJ2-7 | . | . | TRBV5-1 | CASSLAGDEQYF | TGCGCCAGCAGCTTGGCAGGGGACGAGCAGTACTTC
TRBJ2-5 | . | TRBD2 | TRBV19 | CASSIKAGGAQETQYF | TGTGCCAGTAGTATAAAAGCGGGAGGAGCGCAAGAGACCCAGTACTTC
TRBJ1-1 | . | . | TRBV7-8 | CASSTPGTNTEAFF | TGTGCCAGCAGCACGCCTGGGACGAACACTGAAGCTTTCTTT
TRBJ1-4 | few | . | TRBV11-3 | CASSLEIRSEKLFF | TGTGCCAGCAGCTTAGAAATTAGAAGCGAAAAACTGTTTTTT
TRBJ2-4 | . | TRBD1 | TRBV10-1 | CASSVLGTGGNLAKNIQYF | TGCGCCAGCAGTGTTTTGGGGACAGGGGGCAATCTGGCCAAAAACATTCAGTACTTC
TRBJ2-2 | . | TRBD1 | TRBV6-5 | CASSYDTGQVSGELFF | TGTGCCAGCAGTTACGACACGGGACAGGTATCCGGGGAGCTGTTTTTT
TRBJ2-5 | once | . | TRBV5-4 | CASSLGQGPQETQYF | TGTGCCAGCAGCTTGGGCCAGGGTCCCCAAGAGACCCAGTACTTC
TRBJ2-2 | once | TRBD2 | TRBV4-1 | CASSQGGLAGVGTGELFF | TGCGCCAGCAGCCAAGGTGGTCTAGCGGGAGTGGGTACCGGGGAGCTGTTTTTT
TRBJ1-4 | . | . | TRBV7-2 | CASSLYWGEKLFF | TGTGCCAGCAGCTTATACTGGGGGGAAAAACTGTTTTTT
TRBJ2-7 | once | TRBD2 | TRBV9 | CASSVGTSGYEQYF | TGTGCCAGCAGCGTAGGGACTAGCGGCTACGAGCAGTACTTC
TRBJ2-5 | . | . | TRBV27 | CASSSAPWGTQYF | TGTGCCAGCAGTTCGGCCCCGTGGGGGACCCAGTACTTC
TRBJ2-3 | . | . | TRBV6-1 | CASSLQGNSDTQYF | TGTGCCAGCAGCCTACAGGGTAATAGCGATACGCAGTATTTT
TRBJ2-6 | . | . | TRBV7-2 | CASSFSGTNSGANVLTF | TGTGCCAGCAGCTTCTCCGGGACAAACTCTGGGGCCAACGTCCTGACTTTC
TRBJ2-3 | . | . | TRBV19 | CASSIPGIGDTQYF | TGTGCCAGTAGTATACCAGGGATCGGAGATACGCAGTATTTT
TRBJ2-2 | . | . | TRBV27 | CASREGNTGELFF | TGTGCCAGCAGGGAAGGGAACACCGGGGAGCTGTTTTTT
TRBJ2-1 | . | . | TRBV7-6 | CASSLGGGTNEQFF | TGTGCCAGCAGCTTAGGTGGCGGAACCAATGAGCAGTTCTTC
TRBJ2-2 | . | . | TRBV29-1 | CSVVVYTGELFF | TGCAGCGTTGTGGTATACACCGGGGAGCTGTTTTTT
TRBJ2-2 | . | TRBD1 | TRBV7-9 | CASSLGDSDWGTGELFF | TGTGCCAGCAGCCTAGGGGACAGCGATTGGGGGACCGGGGAGCTGTTTTTT
TRBJ2-2 | . | . | TRBV7-8 | CASSLFSFVLLEGGTGELFF | TGTGCCAGCAGCTTATTTTCCTTCGTATTACTCGAGGGGGGAACCGGGGAGCTGTTTTTT
TRBJ1-1 | . | . | TRBV7-9 | CASNEGRNEAFF | TGTGCCAGCAACGAAGGACGTAATGAAGCTTTCTTT
TRBJ1-3 | . | . | TRBV23-1 | CASFGSTGNTIYF | TGCGCCAGCTTTGGATCTACTGGAAACACCATATATTTT
TRBJ2-3 | . | . | TRBV4-1 | CASSQGASPWGDTQYF | TGCGCCAGCAGCCAAGGTGCTAGTCCCTGGGGAGATACGCAGTATTTT
TRBJ2-7 | . | . | TRBV6-6 | CASRPGLVYEQYF | TGTGCCAGCAGGCCTGGCCTGGTCTACGAGCAGTACTTC
TRBJ2-7 | . | . | TRBV19 | CASSILPVRGGIAYEQYF | TGTGCCAGTAGTATCCTCCCGGTGAGAGGGGGGATCGCCTACGAGCAGTACTTC
TRBJ2-7 | . | TRBD2 | TRBV28 | CATVSSGLAGPYEQYF | TGTGCCACCGTATCATCAGGACTAGCGGGACCCTACGAGCAGTACTTC
TRBJ2-3 | few | . | TRBV2 | CASSEGTASTDTQYF | TGTGCCAGCAGTGAAGGGACAGCTAGCACAGATACGCAGTATTTT
TRBJ2-7 | . | . | TRBV29-1 | CSVEDPPRDEQYF | TGCAGCGTTGAAGATCCCCCCAGGGACGAGCAGTACTTC
TRBJ1-5 | few | TRBD1 | TRBV7-8 | CASSRGQTYTYSNQPQHF | TGTGCCAGCAGCCGGGGACAGACCTATACCTATAGCAATCAGCCCCAGCATTTT
TRBJ2-5 | once | . | TRBV19 | CASSKQGGQETQYF | TGTGCCAGTAGTAAACAGGGGGGGCAAGAGACCCAGTACTTC
TRBJ2-1 | . | TRBD2 | TRBV9 | CASSINGGASDEQFF | TGTGCCAGCAGCATCAACGGGGGGGCTTCGGATGAGCAGTTCTTC
TRBJ1-1 | . | . | TRBV14 | CASSQFYGTEAFF | TGTGCCAGCAGCCAATTTTATGGGACTGAAGCTTTCTTT
TRBJ2-5 | . | TRBD1 | TRBV18 | CASSPNRGPQETQYF | TGTGCCAGCTCCCCCAACAGGGGTCCCCAAGAGACCCAGTACTTC
TRBJ1-1 | . | TRBD1 | TRBV18 | CASSFSRTGDEGTEAFF | TGTGCCAGCTCATTCAGTCGGACAGGGGACGAGGGCACTGAAGCTTTCTTT
TRBJ1-1 | once | TRBD1 | TRBV7-9 | CASSSRQGGNTEAFF | TGTGCCAGCAGCTCGAGACAGGGGGGGAACACTGAAGCTTTCTTT